These 16 T cell receptor beta chains came from one sample sequenced in a study of CD8+ T cells in alopecia areata. Isolated RNA was reverse transcribed into cDNA used as the sequencing template. Sequenced by immunoSEQ multiplex PCR; TCRdb stores in-frame clones only, minus some. The sample includes about 190,000 clones, over 50% of them seen just once. This material consisted of CD4+ T cells sorted from blood, taken at week 0. Every receptor here comes from a human donor with alopecia areata.

This clone was observed at least ten times. V is TRBV21-1 and J is TRBJ1-5. TRBV21-1 is classified as a pseudogene. The CDR3 loop spans 15 amino acids. CDR3 sequence reads: CASSKGALGNQPQHF. CDR3 bases: TGTGCCAGCAGCAAAGGTGCATTGGGCAATCAGCCCCAGCATTTT.

The DNA for the CDR3 is TGTGCCAGCCGGAGGGGGCACGACGAGCAGTACTTC. This translates into CASRRGHDEQYF. This rearrangement joins TRBV2 to TRBJ2-7, with D perhaps matching TRBD1 (7 bases). CDR3 size: 12 residues. Trimming removed 8 bases at V and 5 bases at J, with 13 bases between. Per germline, CDR1 SNHLY and CDR2 FYNNEI.

The chain carries TRBV5-6 and TRBJ2-7; D unresolved. CDR3 length: 15 residues. Per the germline V gene, CDR1 is SGHDT and CDR2 is YYEEEE. Trimming removed 2 bases from V and 1 base from J, with 13 bases in between. The CDR3 sequence is CASSLGSGPSYEQYF. DNA for the CDR3: TGTGCCAGCAGCTTAGGGTCTGGGCCGTCCTACGAGCAGTACTTC.

The chain is built from TRBV4-1 and TRBJ2-5; 9 bases are shared with TRBD1. CDR1 and CDR2 (germline): MGHRA, YSYEKL. This CDR3 contains 15 residues. The junction had 4 bases not matched to a gene; V was cut back by 1 base and J by 4 bases. CDR3 region: CASSQAPTGGETQYF. The CDR3 bases are TGCGCCAGCAGCCAAGCTCCGACAGGGGGAGAGACCCAGTACTTC.

This chain joins TRBV18 and TRBJ1-1; no reliable D call. The CDR3 totals 14 residues. V was cut by 4 bases and J by 6 bases, with 15 bases left in between. CDR1 is KGHSH, CDR2 LQKENI, per germline. This CDR3 reads CASSRIQSFAEAFF. CDR3 DNA: TGTGCCAGCTCACGTATACAGAGTTTCGCTGAAGCTTTCTTT.

This clone occurred a few times. The rearrangement links TRBV10-2 to TRBJ2-1; D not certain. CDR3 length: 12 residues. From germline, CDR1 is WSHSY and CDR2 SAAADI. Trimming removed 6 bases from V and 3 bases from J, with 6 bases in between. The CDR3 here is CASRRLYNEQFF. In DNA form, the CDR3 reads TGCGCCAGCAGGAGGCTCTACAATGAGCAGTTCTTC.

The rearrangement uses TRBV23-1 and TRBJ2-7; the match to TRBD1 covers 8 bases. TRBV23-1 is labeled an ORF, and its function is uncertain. The ends lost 2 bases at V and 2 bases at J; junction bases unmatched: 11. The CDR3 loop spans 17 amino acids. In DNA form, the CDR3 reads TGCGCCAGCAGTCAACCCCCGGACAGGGTGGTTCCCTACGAGCAGTACTTC. This codes for CASSQPPDRVVPYEQYF.

V gene TRBV5-1 combines with J gene TRBJ2-6; the D gene is possibly TRBD2 (5 bases). V was pared by 3 bases and J by 0 bases, with 10 bases between. The CDR3 consists of 16 residues. CDR1 is SGHRS, CDR2 YFSETQ, per germline. The CDR3 sequence is CASSSGVASGANVLTF. CDR3 bases: TGCGCCAGCAGCTCCGGGGTAGCCTCTGGGGCCAACGTCCTGACTTTC.

Sample share makes this clone medium-sized (0.01 to 0.1%). The chain uses TRBV28 and TRBJ2-4; D not resolved. The CDR3 consists of 12 residues. The germline gives CDR1 MDHEN, CDR2 SYDVKM. The V and J ends lost 5 bases and 1 base respectively, with 3 bases between them. The DNA for the CDR3 is TGTGCCAGCAGTCTGGCCAAAAACATTCAGTACTTC. It yields the protein CASSLAKNIQYF.

This clone occurred a few times. The same CDR3 can be traced to other DNA sequences in this sample. V usage is TRBV29-1 and J usage is TRBJ1-1; D unresolved. The CDR3 loop spans 12 amino acids. Per the germline V gene, CDR1 is SQVTM and CDR2 is ANQGSEA. V shed 6 bases and J shed 1 base, with 9 bases lying between them. CDR3 sequence (DNA): TGCAGCGTCCGCGGAGGGAACACTGAAGCTTTCTTT. This translates into CSVRGGNTEAFF.

The CDR3 here is CASSIPSGQGADTQYF. The CDR3 nucleotides are TGTGCCAGTAGTATACCCTCCGGCCAGGGAGCAGATACGCAGTATTTT. This rearrangement joins TRBV19 to TRBJ2-3, with D perhaps TRBD1 or TRBD2 (5 bases each). The CDR3 runs 16 residues. Germline V lookup: CDR1 LNHDA, CDR2 SQIVND (reference sequence). Trimming took off 2 bases at V and 4 bases at J, with 16 bases between the two ends.

V gene TRBV2 combines with J gene TRBJ1-1; D is ambiguous. In germline, CDR1 is SNHLY, CDR2 FYNNEI. The CDR3 is 13 residues long. Trimming took 8 bases from V and 3 from J, leaving 13 bases between them. The chain's CDR3 is CASLLERDTEAFF. The CDR3 coding sequence is TGTGCCAGCCTCCTAGAAAGGGACACTGAAGCTTTCTTT. Filled out from reference TRBV2 and TRBJ1-1, the complete variable domain reads EPEVTQTPSHQVTQMGQEVILRCVPISNHLYFYWYRQILGQKVEFLVSFYNNEISEKSEIFDDQFSVERPDGSNFTLKIRSTKLEDSAMYFCASLLERDTEAFFGQGTRLTVV.

The count of this clone is one. This chain links TRBV7-8 with TRBJ2-7; weak D call: TRBD1 (5 bases). This CDR3 contains 14 residues. CDR1 is SGHVS and CDR2 is FQNEAQ in the germline V gene. V lost 1 base, J lost 0 bases, and 7 bases lay in between. The DNA for the CDR3 is TGTGCCAGCAGCTTAGTTCAGGGCTCCTACGAGCAGTACTTC. Translation: CASSLVQGSYEQYF. The whole variable domain, filled in from reference TRBV7-8 and TRBJ2-7, reads GAGVSQSPRYKVAKRGQDVALRCDPISGHVSLFWYQQALGQGPEFLTYFQNEAQLDKSGLPSDRFFAERPEGSVSTLKIQRTQQEDSAVYLCASSLVQGSYEQYFGPGTRLTVT.

The chain recombines TRBV5-1 with TRBJ2-5; no reliable D call. The CDR3 has 13 residues. V was shortened by 4 bases and J by 2 bases, with 9 bases between the two germline ends. Germline lookup yields CDR1 SGHRS and CDR2 YFSETQ. CDR3 bases: TGCGCCAGCAGCGCCGAGGTTCAAGAGACCCAGTACTTC. Translation: CASSAEVQETQYF.

V gene TRBV5-6 combines with J gene TRBJ1-2; D is possibly TRBD1 (6 bases). This CDR3 is 14 amino acids long. V was clipped by 4 bases and J by 6 bases, with 16 bases between them. Germline lookup yields CDR1 SGHDT and CDR2 YYEEEE. The CDR3 DNA is TGTGCCAGCAGCGGGCTGCGGGGGGCCGATGGCTACACCTTC. This sequence encodes CASSGLRGADGYTF.

V usage is TRBV5-6 and J usage is TRBJ2-7; D is possibly TRBD1 (5 bases). Germline V gene data show CDR1 as SGHDT and CDR2 as YYEEEE. The CDR3 loop spans 15 amino acids. The V end lost 1 base, the J end lost 2 bases, and 13 bases lay between the germline ends. Here the CDR3 reads CASSLLAGKTYEQYF. The CDR3 nucleotides read TGTGCCAGCAGCTTGTTGGCAGGGAAAACCTACGAGCAGTACTTC.